The 16 T cell receptor beta chains given below trace back to one sample, sequenced in a study of T cell clones after liver transplantation (dated by TCRdb to between 2019 and 2020). In the paper's terms, the time point label means: pre-transplant. The library was built by means of the immunoSEQ multiplex PCR assay. In TCRdb, the immuneACCESS table is reduced to in-frame sequences with V and J assigned. These tables do not hold every clone; where another copy was compared, an unresolved V gene accounts for under half, and the others remain unexplained. This sample gives 70,000 to 80,000 clones in total; 90% of them show up just once. The ten largest account for 2% to 3% of the sample. Sequenced here: CD4+ T cells from blood, sampled before liver transplant. All receptors derive from a human donor who received a liver transplant.

The rearrangement joins TRBV7-2 to TRBJ2-3; 7 bases match TRBD1. Germline-derived CDR1 and CDR2 are SGHTA and FQGNSA. The CDR3 length is 15 residues. V lost 1 base and J lost 6; bases outside the gene matches: 7. The CDR3 region is CASSLVDRAQDTQYF. The CDR3 nucleotides read TGTGCCAGCAGCTTAGTCGACAGGGCCCAGGATACGCAGTATTTT.

In its sample, this clone was seen a few times. The chain's CDR3 is CSVEDGSRPPYF. DNA of the CDR3: TGCAGCGTTGAAGATGGCAGTCGCCCTCCGTACTTC. V usage is TRBV29-1 and J usage is TRBJ2-7; D unclear. There are 12 residues in the CDR3. The V end was cut by 0 bases, the J end by 12 bases, with 15 bases between. Germline CDR1 SQVTM, CDR2 ANQGSEA.

The chain couples TRBV29-1 to TRBJ2-2; 13 bases map to TRBD2. Germline V CDR1 and CDR2: SQVTM, ANQGSEA. Trimming removed 1 base from V and 4 bases from J; junction bases left unmatched: 0. The CDR3 is 15 amino acids. CDR3 residues: CSVEGTSGGTGELFF. The CDR3 nucleotides read TGCAGCGTTGAAGGGACTAGCGGGGGCACCGGGGAGCTGTTTTTT.

In DNA form, the CDR3 reads TGCGCCAGCAGCCAAGTACCAACTAGCGGAAGCTACAATGAGCAGTTCTTC. The encoded protein is CASSQVPTSGSYNEQFF. The V call is TRBV4-1, the J call TRBJ2-1; 8 bases align to TRBD2. The V gene's germline CDR1 is MGHRA and CDR2 YSYEKL. The CDR3 is made up of 17 amino acids. The V segment lost 1 base and the J segment 3 bases; nucleotides outside the gene matches: 8.

The rearrangement joins TRBV10-1 to TRBJ2-7, with D possibly TRBD2 on 6 matching bases. CDR3 size: 13 residues. Germline lookup yields CDR1 WNHNN and CDR2 SYGVQD (reference sequence). Trimming removed 11 bases at V and 6 bases at J, with 20 bases between. CDR3 sequence reads: CAPTGVAFIEQYF. In nucleotides, the CDR3 is TGCGCCCCGACGGGGGTTGCATTCATCGAGCAGTACTTC.

The V gene is TRBV5-1, the J gene TRBJ2-1; D is ambiguous. The germline CDR1 and CDR2 sequences are SGHRS and YFSETQ. Trimming removed 5 bases at V and 0 bases at J, with 9 bases between. This CDR3 is 14 amino acids long. CDR3 protein: CASSIRSSYNEQFF. The CDR3 DNA reads TGCGCCAGCAGTATCCGGAGCTCCTACAATGAGCAGTTCTTC. Using reference TRBV5-1 and TRBJ2-1 for the parts outside the CDR3, the full variable domain is KAGVTQTPRYLIKTRGQQVTLSCSPISGHRSVSWYQQTPGQGLQFLFEYFSETQRNKGNFPGRFSGRQFSNSRSEMNVSTLELGDSALYLCASSIRSSYNEQFFGPGTRLTVL.

The gene calls are TRBV2 and TRBJ2-3, with D unclear. The CDR3 contains 14 residues. Looked up from germline, CDR1 is SNHLY and CDR2 is FYNNEI. V gave up 1 base and J gave up 2 bases, with 7 bases separating them. The CDR3 bases are TGTGCCAGCAGTGAAGTTGGAAACACAGATACGCAGTATTTT. Protein product: CASSEVGNTDTQYF.

This rearrangement joins TRBV9 to TRBJ1-1; TRBD1 aligns across 11 bases. V lost 4 bases to trimming and J lost 6 bases; unmatched junction nucleotides: 5. Germline loops: CDR1 SGDLS, CDR2 YYNGEE. CDR3 length: 14 amino acids. CDR3 sequence (DNA): TGTGCCAGCAGCATAGCGGGACAGGGGGCTGAAGCTTTCTTT. Translation: CASSIAGQGAEAFF. The full variable domain, completed using reference TRBV9 and TRBJ1-1, is DSGVTQTPKHLITATGQRVTLRCSPRSGDLSVYWYQQSLDQGLQFLIQYYNGEERAKGNILERFSAQQFPDLHSELNLSSLELGDSALYFCASSIAGQGAEAFFGQGTRLTVV.

The chain is built from TRBV7-9 and TRBJ2-7, with 11 nucleotides matching TRBD2. Trimming took 4 bases from V and 12 from J; bases not matched to a gene: 11. Germline V gene lookup returns CDR1 SEHNR and CDR2 FQNEAQ (reference sequence). This CDR3 is 14 amino acids long. The CDR3 region is CASSSGLAGGRAYF. CDR3 bases: TGTGCCAGCAGCTCAGGACTAGCGGGTGGCCGGGCGTACTTC. Together with reference TRBV7-9 and TRBJ2-7, the CDR3 gives the full variable domain: DTGVSQNPRHKITKRGQNVTFRCDPISEHNRLYWYRQTLGQGPEFLTYFQNEAQLEKSRLLSDRFSAERPKGSFSTLEIQRTEQGDSAMYLCASSSGLAGGRAYFGPGTRLTVT.

This rearrangement joins TRBV15 to TRBJ2-1, with TRBD2 identical over 8 bases. This CDR3 spans 15 amino acids. Germline V lookup: CDR1 LNHNV, CDR2 YYDKDF (reference sequence). V gave up 0 bases and J gave up 6 bases; unmatched junction bases: 4. CDR3 nucleotides: TGTGCCACCAGCAGAGAACTAGCGGTCATCAATGAGCAGTTCTTC. This encodes CATSRELAVINEQFF.

The chain recombines TRBV9 with TRBJ1-4; D remains ambiguous. Germline V gives CDR1 SGDLS, CDR2 YYNGEE. Trimming cost V 3 bases and J 6 bases, with 6 bases left between them. The CDR3 sequence is 12 residues long. The CDR3 loop is CASSGPDEKLFF. The CDR3 coding sequence is TGTGCCAGCAGCGGACCGGATGAAAAACTGTTTTTT.

The genes are TRBV28 and TRBJ2-7; D assignment may be TRBD1 or TRBD2 (5 bases each). CDR1 and CDR2 from the germline V gene are MDHEN and SYDVKM. The V gene lost 2 bases and the J gene lost 6 bases, with 17 bases spanning the gap. This CDR3 has 15 amino acids. In DNA form, the CDR3 reads TGTGCCAGCAGTTTAGAGAGGGGCCCCCCCCGCGAGCAGTACTTC. It codes for CASSLERGPPREQYF.

V is TRBV7-9 and J is TRBJ2-7; D is ambiguous. The CDR3 is made up of 12 amino acids. V lost 5 bases to trimming and J lost 3 bases, with 8 bases between them. In germline, CDR1 is SEHNR, CDR2 FQNEAQ (reference sequence). The CDR3 nucleotides are TGTGCCAGCAGCCCAAGTGGCTACGAGCAGTACTTC. Amino acids: CASSPSGYEQYF.

V usage is TRBV11-3 and J usage is TRBJ1-1; 7 nucleotides match TRBD1. The V gene's germline CDR1 is SGHNT and CDR2 YENEEA. The CDR3 is made up of 13 amino acids. Trimming took 4 bases from V and 10 from J; bases not matched to a gene: 9. The CDR3, as DNA: TGTGCCAGCAGCTACGAAGGGGGCGAACGAGCTTTCTTT. Translated: CASSYEGGERAFF.

The V and J genes are TRBV19 and TRBJ2-3; no clear D. V was trimmed by 1 base and J by 0 bases, leaving 8 bases between them. This CDR3 is built from 15 residues. Per germline, CDR1 LNHDA and CDR2 SQIVND (reference sequence). The CDR3 region is CASSIAWASTDTQYF. The CDR3 nucleotides are TGTGCCAGTAGTATAGCCTGGGCTAGCACAGATACGCAGTATTTT.

The J gene is TRBJ2-2, the V gene TRBV7-3, with D possibly matching TRBD2 (6 bases). This CDR3 contains 15 residues. From germline, CDR1 is SGHTA and CDR2 FQGTGA. V lost 0 bases and J 5 bases, leaving 10 bases between the germline ends. The CDR3 sequence is CASSLTSGGTGELFF. CDR3 sequence (DNA): TGTGCCAGCAGCTTAACTAGCGGTGGGACCGGGGAGCTGTTTTTT.